This passage covers 6 T cell receptor beta chains from one sample sequenced in a study of a mutant IDH1 vaccine in newly diagnosed glioma. This sample's time point: week 47, end of study. Each dose of the vaccine consisted of 300 ug of mutant IDH1 20-mer peptide, with topical imiquimod. Using immunoSEQ multiplex PCR, the repertoire was profiled, and TCRdb retains in-frame clones only, with some absent. The repertoire holds about 35,000 clones, about 87% seen once, with about 12% in the top ten. These receptors have no known antigen. This material consisted of PBMCs, taken from a glioma patient whose treatment included an IDH1 peptide vaccine. All receptors derive from a woman aged 25 to 39 with glioma.

This chain uses TRBV19 with TRBJ1-1; D is ambiguous. CDR3 size: 11 residues. V was cut by 3 bases and J by 7 bases, with 6 bases left in between. Germline CDR1 reads LNHDA; CDR2 reads SQIVND (reference sequence). CDR3 bases: TGTGCCAGTAGTATGTACAGTGAAGCTTTCTTT. The encoded protein is CASSMYSEAFF.

The chain couples TRBV5-1 to TRBJ2-7; D is unresolved. The CDR3 covers 15 residues. Per the germline V gene, CDR1 is SGHRS and CDR2 is YFSETQ. V shed 0 bases and J shed 6 bases, with 16 bases lying between them. This CDR3 is CASSLEFARIGEQYF. CDR3 sequence (DNA): TGCGCCAGCAGCTTGGAGTTTGCTAGGATCGGCGAGCAGTACTTC. The variable domain in full, completed from reference TRBV5-1 and TRBJ2-7, reads KAGVTQTPRYLIKTRGQQVTLSCSPISGHRSVSWYQQTPGQGLQFLFEYFSETQRNKGNFPGRFSGRQFSNSRSEMNVSTLELGDSALYLCASSLEFARIGEQYFGPGTRLTVT.

The rearrangement uses TRBV6-1 and TRBJ2-3, with D possibly being TRBD1 (6 bases). V dropped 4 bases and J dropped 4 bases, with 15 bases sitting between them. The CDR3 spans 15 residues. From germline, CDR1 is MNHNS and CDR2 SASEGT. The CDR3 region has the DNA TGTGCCAGCAGTGGGGCAGGGGTGGGAGCAGATACGCAGTATTTT. Its translation: CASSGAGVGADTQYF.

The chain joins TRBV29-1 to TRBJ2-1, with D hard to call. The germline V gene has CDR1 SQVTM and CDR2 ANQGSEA. Trimming stripped 7 bases from V and 0 bases from J, with 7 bases between. The CDR3 is made up of 12 amino acids. Here the CDR3 DNA reads TGCAGCGCAACCAGCTCCTACAATGAGCAGTTCTTC. Protein sequence: CSATSSYNEQFF.

The chain carries TRBV2 and TRBJ1-2; D might be TRBD1 (5 bases). Germline values: CDR1 SNHLY, CDR2 FYNNEI. V was pared by 3 bases and J by 6 bases, with 14 bases between. CDR3 length: 14 amino acids. CDR3 in DNA: TGTGCCAGCAGTGAGGCGGGGGTATCGGATGGCTACACCTTC. Amino acid sequence: CASSEAGVSDGYTF.

The chain couples TRBV2 to TRBJ1-4; D gene unclear. V was shortened by 8 bases and J by 0 bases, with 13 bases between the two germline ends. From germline, CDR1 is SNHLY and CDR2 FYNNEI. This CDR3 is built from 15 residues. CDR3 region: CASRDVTTTNEKLFF. For the CDR3, the DNA is TGTGCCAGCCGCGACGTTACTACAACTAATGAAAAACTGTTTTTT.